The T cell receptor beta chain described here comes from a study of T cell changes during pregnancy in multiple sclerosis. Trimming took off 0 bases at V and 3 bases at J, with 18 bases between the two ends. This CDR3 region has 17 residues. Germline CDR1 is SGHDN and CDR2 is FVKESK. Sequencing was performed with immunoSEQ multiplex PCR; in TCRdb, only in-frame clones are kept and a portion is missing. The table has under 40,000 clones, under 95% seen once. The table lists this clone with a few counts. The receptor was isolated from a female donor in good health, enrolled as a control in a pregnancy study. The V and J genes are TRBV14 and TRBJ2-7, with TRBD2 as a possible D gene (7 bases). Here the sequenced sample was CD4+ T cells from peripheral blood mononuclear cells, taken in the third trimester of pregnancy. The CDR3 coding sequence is TGTGCCAGCAGCCAAGAATTACCCGCGGGGGCTTTCTACGAGCAGTACTTC. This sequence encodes CASSQELPAGAFYEQYF.